In its sample, the clone carrying this T cell receptor (beta chain) is medium-sized. Its specificity is unknown. These data come from a study of CD4+ T cells in melanoma. Findings and limits, study-wide: Reportedly, melanoma neoantigen-specific CD4+ T cells showed varied differentiation states. CD8+ T cell, macrophage and B cell function reportedly correlated with neoantigen-specific CD4+ T cells.

V gave up 4 bases and J gave up 3 bases; unmatched junction bases: 3. Germline CDR1 and CDR2: MNHNY and SVGAGI (reference sequence). This CDR3 comprises 13 residues. Sequencing used immunoSEQ multiplex PCR; TCRdb keeps in-frame clones, though not all of them. The table lists about 4,900 clones, 50% to 75% of them singletons, with about 26% in the top ten. The sequenced sample consisted of cells from a culture (not recorded whether cultured in vitro). J is TRBJ2-7 and V is TRBV6-6, with 7 bases fitting TRBD1. The sequence was obtained from a human donor with melanoma. CDR3 nucleotide sequence: TGTGCCAGCAGTTCTTCAGGGGGCTACGAGCAGTACTTC. Translating gives CASSSSGGYEQYF.